What follows describes a single TCR beta chain. The data are from a study of shared clonotypes between healthy human individuals. Germline V lookup: CDR1 KGHSH, CDR2 LQKENI. The V gene end was trimmed by 4 bases and the J gene end by 3 bases; junction bases not matched to a gene: 6. The CDR3 is 14 residues long. TCRdb keeps only in-frame clones here, not all; method: immunoSEQ multiplex PCR. This repertoire shows roughly 2,000,000 clones, roughly 93% found once; its top ten account for about 1.7%. Only CD45RO-negative cells positively selected for CCR7 counted as naive CD8 cells, so terminally differentiated effector memory CD45RA+ cells were excluded.

The sample comprised naive CD8+ T cells from PBMCs. This TCR came from a young man in good health. Some clones in this sample may be carry-over from other donors' samples. The J gene is TRBJ2-7, the V gene TRBV18, with 7 positions matching TRBD1. CDR3 residues: CASSHETGDYEQYF. CDR3 nucleotides: TGTGCCAGCTCACATGAAACAGGGGACTACGAGCAGTACTTC.